This TCR beta chain emerged from a study of CD8+CD57+ T cells in acquired aplastic anemia. Points from the study as a whole: Patients shared twenty-nine CD8+ CDR3 sequences with controls.

Those patients picked for sequencing had displayed CD8+CD57+ cell expansion on flow cytometry. Researchers used genomic DNA as the template to profile TCR beta VDJ and CDR3. TCRdb analysed the reads with MiXCR anew, one entry per CDR3 protein. The sample consists of 300,000 or so distinct CDR3 sequences, about 50% of them appearing once. Remarks on this clonotype: Its specificity is unknown.

In germline, CDR1 is SNHLY, CDR2 FYNNEI. The CDR3 has 15 residues. Losses at the gene ends were 8 bases for V and 7 bases for J; bases not matched to a gene: 11. The sample consisted of sorted CD4+, CD8+, or CD8+CD57+ T cells (not recorded which) from PBMCs. The chain employs TRBV2 and TRBJ2-1, with 10 positions matching TRBD2. This TCR came from a human donor with aplastic anemia. The CDR3 is CASCERGLATNEQFF. The DNA of the CDR3 is TGTGCCAGCTGCGAACGGGGACTAGCGACAAATGAGCAGTTCTTC.